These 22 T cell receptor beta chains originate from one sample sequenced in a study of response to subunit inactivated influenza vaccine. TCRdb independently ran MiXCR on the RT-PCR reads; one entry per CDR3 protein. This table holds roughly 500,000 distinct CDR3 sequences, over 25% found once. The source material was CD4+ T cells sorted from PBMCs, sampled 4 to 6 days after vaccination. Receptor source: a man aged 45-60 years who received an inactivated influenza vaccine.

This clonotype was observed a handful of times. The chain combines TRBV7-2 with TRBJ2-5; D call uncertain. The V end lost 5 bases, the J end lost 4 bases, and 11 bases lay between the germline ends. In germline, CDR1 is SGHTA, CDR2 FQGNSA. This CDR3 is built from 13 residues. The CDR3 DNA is TGTGCCAGCAGCGAGGACCAAACAGAGACCCAGTACTTC. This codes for CASSEDQTETQYF.

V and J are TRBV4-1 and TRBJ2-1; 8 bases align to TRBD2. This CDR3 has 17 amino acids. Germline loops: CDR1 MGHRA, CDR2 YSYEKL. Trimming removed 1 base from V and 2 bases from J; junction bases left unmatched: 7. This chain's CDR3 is CASSQGGAGVPYNEQFF. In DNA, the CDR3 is TGCGCCAGCAGCCAAGGTGGAGCGGGAGTCCCCTACAATGAGCAGTTCTTC.

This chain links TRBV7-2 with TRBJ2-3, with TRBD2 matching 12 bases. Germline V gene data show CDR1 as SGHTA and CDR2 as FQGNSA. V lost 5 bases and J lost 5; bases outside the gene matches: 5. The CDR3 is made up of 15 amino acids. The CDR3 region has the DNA TGTGCCAGCAGCCCTAGCGGGGGGGCGATAGATACGCAGTATTTT. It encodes CASSPSGGAIDTQYF.

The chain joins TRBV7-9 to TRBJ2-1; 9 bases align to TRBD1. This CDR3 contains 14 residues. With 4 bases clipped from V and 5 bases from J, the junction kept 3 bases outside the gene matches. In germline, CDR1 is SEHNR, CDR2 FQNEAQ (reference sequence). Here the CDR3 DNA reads TGTGCCAGCAGCTCCGGGACAGGGCACAATGAGCAGTTCTTC. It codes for CASSSGTGHNEQFF.

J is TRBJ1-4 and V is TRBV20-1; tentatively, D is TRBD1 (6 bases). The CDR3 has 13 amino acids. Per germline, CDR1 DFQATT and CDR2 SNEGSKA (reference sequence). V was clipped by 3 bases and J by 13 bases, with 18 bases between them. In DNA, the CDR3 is TGCAGTGCTAGGCCCGATGTTGAGGGGGGACTGTTTTTT. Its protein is CSARPDVEGGLFF.

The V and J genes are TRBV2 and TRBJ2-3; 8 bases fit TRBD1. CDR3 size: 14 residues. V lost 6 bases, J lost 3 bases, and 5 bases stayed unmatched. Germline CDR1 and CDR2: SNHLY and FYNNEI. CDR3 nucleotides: TGTGCCAGCAGCCGGACAGGGATGACAGATACGCAGTATTTT. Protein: CASSRTGMTDTQYF.

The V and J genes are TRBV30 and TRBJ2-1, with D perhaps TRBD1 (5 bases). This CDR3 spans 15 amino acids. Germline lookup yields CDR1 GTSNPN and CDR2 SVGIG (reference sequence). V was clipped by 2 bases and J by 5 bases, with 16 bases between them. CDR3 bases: TGTGCCTGGAGTCCCGGACACCTGCGGAACAATGAGCAGTTCTTC. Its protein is CAWSPGHLRNNEQFF.

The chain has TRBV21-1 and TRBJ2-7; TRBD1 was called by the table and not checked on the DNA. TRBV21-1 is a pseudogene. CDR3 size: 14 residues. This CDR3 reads CASSKGRGNVEQYF. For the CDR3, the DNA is TGTGCCAGCAGCAAAGGACGGGGGAATGTCGAGCAGTACTTC.

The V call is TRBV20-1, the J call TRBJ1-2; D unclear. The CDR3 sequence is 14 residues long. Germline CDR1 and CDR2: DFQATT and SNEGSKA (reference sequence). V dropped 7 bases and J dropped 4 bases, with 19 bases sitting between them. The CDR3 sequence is CSVTLGGVRYGYTF. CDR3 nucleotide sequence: TGCAGTGTAACACTGGGTGGGGTTCGCTATGGCTACACCTTC.

CDR3 protein: CASSQGWRLAYEQYF. The CDR3 DNA is TGCGCCAGCAGCCAAGGGTGGCGACTAGCCTACGAGCAGTACTTC. The chain joins TRBV4-3 to TRBJ2-7, with D possibly being TRBD2 (6 bases). V gave up 1 base and J gave up 2 bases, with 12 bases separating them. This CDR3 has 15 amino acids. Germline CDR1 and CDR2: LGHNA and YSLEER.

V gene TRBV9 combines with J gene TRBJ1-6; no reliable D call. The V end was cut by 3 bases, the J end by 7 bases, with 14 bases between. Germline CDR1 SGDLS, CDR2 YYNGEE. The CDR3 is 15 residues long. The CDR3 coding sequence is TGTGCCAGCAGCGCCTCGACGGCGAGGAATTCACCCCTCCACTTT. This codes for CASSASTARNSPLHF.

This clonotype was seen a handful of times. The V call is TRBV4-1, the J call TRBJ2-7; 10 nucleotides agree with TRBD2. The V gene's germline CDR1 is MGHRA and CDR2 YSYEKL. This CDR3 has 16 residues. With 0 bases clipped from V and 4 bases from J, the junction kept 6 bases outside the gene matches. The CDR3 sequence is CASSQDTAGGLYEQYF. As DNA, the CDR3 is TGCGCCAGCAGCCAAGATACAGCGGGAGGGTTGTACGAGCAGTACTTC.

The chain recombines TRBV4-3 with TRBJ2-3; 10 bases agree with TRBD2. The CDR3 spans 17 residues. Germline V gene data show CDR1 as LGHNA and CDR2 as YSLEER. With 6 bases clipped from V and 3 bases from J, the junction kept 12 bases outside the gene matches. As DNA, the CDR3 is TGCGCCAGCAGGCCCACCCTAGCGGGAGTTGCGACAGATACGCAGTATTTT. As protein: CASRPTLAGVATDTQYF.

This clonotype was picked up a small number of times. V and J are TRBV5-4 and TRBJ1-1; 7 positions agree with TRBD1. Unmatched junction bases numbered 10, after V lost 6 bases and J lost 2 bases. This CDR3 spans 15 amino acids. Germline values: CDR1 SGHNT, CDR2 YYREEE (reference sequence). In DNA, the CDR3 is TGTGCCAGCAAAAGGAACCGGGACAGTAACACTGAAGCTTTCTTT. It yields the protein CASKRNRDSNTEAFF.

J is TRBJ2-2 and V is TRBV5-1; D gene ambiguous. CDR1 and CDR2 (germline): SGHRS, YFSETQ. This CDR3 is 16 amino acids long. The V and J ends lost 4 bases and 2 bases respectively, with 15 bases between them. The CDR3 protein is CASSNDPRVNTGELFF. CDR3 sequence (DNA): TGCGCCAGCAGCAACGACCCTAGGGTTAACACCGGGGAGCTGTTTTTT.

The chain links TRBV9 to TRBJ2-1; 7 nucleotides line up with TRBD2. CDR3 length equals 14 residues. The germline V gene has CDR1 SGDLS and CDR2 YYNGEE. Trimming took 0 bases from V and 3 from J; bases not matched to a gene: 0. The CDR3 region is CASSVGTSYNEQFF. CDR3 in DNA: TGTGCCAGCAGCGTAGGGACTAGCTACAATGAGCAGTTCTTC.

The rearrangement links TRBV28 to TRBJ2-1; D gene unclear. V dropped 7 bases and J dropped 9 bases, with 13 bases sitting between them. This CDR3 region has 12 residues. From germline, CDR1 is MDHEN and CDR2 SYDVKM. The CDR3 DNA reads TGTGCCAGCACCCCCTTGGGCGGTGAGCAGTTCTTC. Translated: CASTPLGGEQFF.

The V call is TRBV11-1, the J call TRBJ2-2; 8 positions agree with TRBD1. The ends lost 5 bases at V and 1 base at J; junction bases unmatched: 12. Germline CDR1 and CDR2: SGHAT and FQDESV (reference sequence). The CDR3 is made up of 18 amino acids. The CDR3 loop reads CASSHGYRQGLNTGELFF. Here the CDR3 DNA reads TGTGCCAGCAGCCATGGCTATAGACAGGGGCTGAACACCGGGGAGCTGTTTTTT.

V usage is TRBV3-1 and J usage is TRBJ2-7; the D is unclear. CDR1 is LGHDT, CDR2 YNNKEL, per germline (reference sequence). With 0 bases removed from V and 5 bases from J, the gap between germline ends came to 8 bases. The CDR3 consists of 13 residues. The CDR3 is CASSQDGAHEQYF. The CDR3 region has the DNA TGTGCCAGCAGCCAAGATGGCGCTCACGAGCAGTACTTC.

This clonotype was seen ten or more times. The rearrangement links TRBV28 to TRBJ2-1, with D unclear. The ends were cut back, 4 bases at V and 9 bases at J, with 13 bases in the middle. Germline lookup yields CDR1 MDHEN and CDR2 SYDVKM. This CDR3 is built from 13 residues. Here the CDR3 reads CASSSPLNPEQFF. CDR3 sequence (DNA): TGTGCCAGCAGTTCCCCACTTAACCCTGAGCAGTTCTTC. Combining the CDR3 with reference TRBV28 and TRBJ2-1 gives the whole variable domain DVKVTQSSRYLVKRTGEKVFLECVQDMDHENMFWYRQDPGLGLRLIYFSYDVKMKEKGDIPEGYSVSREKKERFSLILESASTNQTSMYLCASSSPLNPEQFFGPGTRLTVL.

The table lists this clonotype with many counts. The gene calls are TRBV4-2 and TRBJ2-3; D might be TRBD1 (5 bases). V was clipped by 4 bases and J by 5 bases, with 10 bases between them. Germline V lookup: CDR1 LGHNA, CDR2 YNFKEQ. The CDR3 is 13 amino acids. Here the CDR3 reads CASSRDRLDTQYF. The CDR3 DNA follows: TGTGCCAGCAGCCGTGACAGATTAGATACGCAGTATTTT.

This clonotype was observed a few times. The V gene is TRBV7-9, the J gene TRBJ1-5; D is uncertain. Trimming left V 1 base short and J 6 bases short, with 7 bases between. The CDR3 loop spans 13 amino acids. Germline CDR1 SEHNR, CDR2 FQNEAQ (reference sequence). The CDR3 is CASSLGEAQPQHF. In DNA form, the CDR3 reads TGTGCCAGCAGCTTAGGGGAGGCTCAGCCCCAGCATTTT.